The 5 T cell receptor beta chains given below trace back to one sample, sequenced in a study of identical twins. From the 5' RACE reads, TCRdb called clonotypes with MiXCR, one entry per CDR3 protein. Here the sample spans 650,000 to 750,000 distinct CDR3 sequences, about 20% being singletons. The data were also submitted as part of a second study, on T cells expressing NK-cell markers.

The sample taken for sequencing was PBMCs. These receptors originate from a woman between 18 and 30 years old in good health.

This rearrangement joins TRBV6-1 to TRBJ2-2; D is ambiguous. Germline CDR1 is MNHNS and CDR2 is SASEGT. CDR3 length equals 14 residues. Between the trimmed V and J ends, which lost 4 bases and 4 bases, there was a span of 10 bases. In nucleotides, the CDR3 is TGTGCCAGCAGTGCCTTGCAAGGCACCGGGGAGCTGTTTTTT. Translation gives CASSALQGTGELFF.

The V and J genes are TRBV9 and TRBJ2-7; 8 bases map to TRBD1. CDR3 length: 15 amino acids. Trimming cost V 4 bases and J 2 bases; bases outside gene matches: 8. CDR1 is SGDLS, CDR2 YYNGEE, per germline. The CDR3: CASSPGTGLPYEQYF. The CDR3 DNA reads TGTGCCAGCAGCCCCGGGACAGGCCTACCCTACGAGCAGTACTTC.

This clonotype was observed a few times. The V and J genes are TRBV15 and TRBJ1-1, with D possibly TRBD1 on 5 matching bases. Trimming left V 6 bases short and J 3 bases short, with 11 bases between. CDR1 and CDR2 from the germline V gene are LNHNV and YYDKDF (reference sequence). The CDR3 spans 13 residues. The CDR3, as DNA: TGTGCCACCAGGATCATGGGGGACACTGAAGCTTTCTTT. It encodes CATRIMGDTEAFF.

This clonotype has only a few counts. J is TRBJ2-3 and V is TRBV2; D is perhaps TRBD2 (5 bases). The V and J ends lost 8 bases and 2 bases respectively, with 8 bases between them. This CDR3 is 12 amino acids long. Germline V gene data show CDR1 as SNHLY and CDR2 as FYNNEI. The CDR3 nucleotides are TGTGCCAGCCAGAGGGACACAGATACGCAGTATTTT. Translating it yields CASQRDTDTQYF.

The V gene is TRBV6-1, the J gene TRBJ1-1; D remains unclear. This CDR3 is built from 15 residues. Trimming removed 5 bases from V and 0 bases from J, with 13 bases in between. Germline CDR1 is MNHNS and CDR2 is SASEGT. CDR3 residues: CASSPFGRLNTEAFF. Written as DNA, the CDR3 is TGTGCCAGCAGTCCCTTCGGACGTCTGAACACTGAAGCTTTCTTT.